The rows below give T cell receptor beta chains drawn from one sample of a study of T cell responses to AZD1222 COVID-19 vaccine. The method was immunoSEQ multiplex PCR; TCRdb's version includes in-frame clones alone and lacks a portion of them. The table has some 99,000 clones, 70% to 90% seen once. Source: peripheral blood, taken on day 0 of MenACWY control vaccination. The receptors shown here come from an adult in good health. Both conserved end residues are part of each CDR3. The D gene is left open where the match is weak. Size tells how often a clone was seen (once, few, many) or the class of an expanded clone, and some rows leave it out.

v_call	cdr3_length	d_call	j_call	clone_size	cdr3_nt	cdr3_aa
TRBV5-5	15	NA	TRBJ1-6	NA	TGTGCCAGCAGCCCAAAACCTTTAGGGGATTCACCCCTCCACTTT	CASSPKPLGDSPLHF
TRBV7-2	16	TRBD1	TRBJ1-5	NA	TGTGCCAGCAGCCTCGGACAGGGGGGTAGCAATCAGCCCCAGCATTTT	CASSLGQGGSNQPQHF
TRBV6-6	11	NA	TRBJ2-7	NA	TGTGCCAGCAGCCCCCAGTACGAGCAGTACTTC	CASSPQYEQYF
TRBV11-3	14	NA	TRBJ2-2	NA	TGTGCCAGCAGCTTAGATACGTGGACCGGGGAGCTGTTTTTT	CASSLDTWTGELFF
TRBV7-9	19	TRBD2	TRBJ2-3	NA	TGTGCCAGCAGCCCCCGCGGTATTCTAGCGGGAGGAAGCACAGATACGCAGTATTTT	CASSPRGILAGGSTDTQYF
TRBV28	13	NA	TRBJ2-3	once	TGTGCCAGCAGTCCCCGCGGCCAAGATACGCAGTATTTT	CASSPRGQDTQYF
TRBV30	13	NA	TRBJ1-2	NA	TGTGCCTGGAGTGGGGCAGTTAACTATGGCTACACCTTC	CAWSGAVNYGYTF
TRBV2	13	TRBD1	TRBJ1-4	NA	TGTGCCAGCAGTGGGGACAGGGGTGAAAAACTGTTTTTT	CASSGDRGEKLFF
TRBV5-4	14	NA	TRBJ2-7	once	TGTGCCAGCAGCTTGGACAGAAGCTCCTACGAGCAGTACTTC	CASSLDRSSYEQYF
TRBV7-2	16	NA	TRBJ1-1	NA	TGTGCCAGCATGGCCCCCGACGGAGGGTGGGGCACTGAAGCTTTCTTT	CASMAPDGGWGTEAFF
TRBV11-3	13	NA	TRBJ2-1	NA	TGTGCCTCCGGCGCTCGAGCGTTCGATGAGCAGTTCTTC	CASGARAFDEQFF
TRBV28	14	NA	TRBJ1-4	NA	TGTGCCAGCAGTCAGAGCAGAGGGGGTGAAAAACTGTTTTTT	CASSQSRGGEKLFF
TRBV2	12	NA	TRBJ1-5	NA	TGTGCCAGCAGTGAAGGGTTGACAGACCAGCATTTT	CASSEGLTDQHF
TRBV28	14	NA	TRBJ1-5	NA	TGTGCCAGCAGCAAAACCAACAGGGATCAGCCCCAGCATTTT	CASSKTNRDQPQHF
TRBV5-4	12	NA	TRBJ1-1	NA	TGTGCCAGCAGCCCGACACGGGGGACGGCTTTCTTT	CASSPTRGTAFF
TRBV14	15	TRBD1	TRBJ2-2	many	TGTGCCAGCAGCCAAGGACAGGGTCTCGCCGGGGAGCTGTTTTTT	CASSQGQGLAGELFF
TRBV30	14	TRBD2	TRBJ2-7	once	TGTGCCTGGAGTGTGGCGGGGGGGGACTACGAGCAGTACTTC	CAWSVAGGDYEQYF
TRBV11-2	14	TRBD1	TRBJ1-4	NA	TGTGCCAGCAGCGAAGGACAGGGATATGAAAAACTGTTTTTT	CASSEGQGYEKLFF
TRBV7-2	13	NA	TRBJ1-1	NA	TGTGCCAGCAGCTTAGAGTTGAACACTGAAGCTTTCTTT	CASSLELNTEAFF
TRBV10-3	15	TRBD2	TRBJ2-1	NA	TGTGCCATCAGTGTTCTAGCGGGAGGGTCGGTTGGGCAGTTCTTC	CAISVLAGGSVGQFF